Listed here are 17 T cell receptor beta chains from one sample, sequenced in a study of T cells after yellow fever vaccination. In TCRdb, the 5' RACE reads were re-called with MiXCR into one record per CDR3 protein. The table has about 120,000 distinct CDR3 sequences, around 8.6% seen once. The sample was CD8+ T cells sorted from PBMCs, taken 45 days after the yellow fever booster vaccination. Source of these receptors: a young man who received the YFV17D yellow fever vaccine.

This clonotype was observed many times. The chain joins TRBV19 to TRBJ2-7; unclear D gene. Germline CDR1 LNHDA, CDR2 SQIVND (reference sequence). The CDR3 loop spans 12 amino acids. V was shortened by 0 bases and J by 3 bases, with 3 bases between the two germline ends. Here the CDR3 DNA reads TGTGCCAGTAGTATAGATGGCTACGAGCAGTACTTC. Translated, it gives CASSIDGYEQYF. The whole variable domain, filled in from reference TRBV19 and TRBJ2-7, reads DGGITQSPKYLFRKEGQNVTLSCEQNLNHDAMYWYRQDPGQGLRLIYYSQIVNDFQKGDIAEGYSVSREKKESFPLTVTSAQKNPTAFYLCASSIDGYEQYFGPGTRLTVT.

This clonotype was seen ten or more times. This sequence joins TRBV6-5 and TRBJ2-7; D is ambiguous. CDR3 size: 11 residues. The V end was cut by 10 bases, the J end by 6 bases, with 13 bases between. Per germline, CDR1 MNHEY and CDR2 SVGAGI. For the CDR3, the DNA is TGTGCCACCTCGCGCGGATCCGAGCAGTACTTC. It translates to CATSRGSEQYF.

The chain joins TRBV7-8 to TRBJ2-1; 11 nucleotides agree with TRBD2. The J segment lost 3 bases and the V segment lost 4 bases, leaving 11 bases of the junction unmatched. Germline V gene lookup returns CDR1 SGHVS and CDR2 FQNEAQ. The CDR3 covers 18 residues. CDR3: CASSSHSSGRKNYNEQFF. CDR3 in DNA: TGTGCCAGCAGCTCCCATTCTAGCGGGAGGAAGAACTACAATGAGCAGTTCTTC.

The J gene is TRBJ2-7, the V gene TRBV7-2; 11 bases are a match to TRBD2. There are 14 residues in the CDR3. The junction had 5 bases not matched to a gene; V was cut back by 3 bases and J by 7 bases. Per the germline V gene, CDR1 is SGHTA and CDR2 is FQGNSA. The CDR3 bases are TGTGCCAGCAGCTTTAGCGGGAGGGAAGTAGAGCAGTACTTC. This codes for CASSFSGREVEQYF.

This clonotype was recorded at least ten times. The V and J genes are TRBV4-3 and TRBJ2-3; D might be TRBD2 (5 bases). Germline-derived CDR1 and CDR2 are LGHNA and YSLEER. The CDR3 spans 14 residues. V was trimmed by 5 bases and J by 3 bases, leaving 12 bases between them. The CDR3 DNA is TGCGCCAGCAGCTTCGATGGCGGGACAGATACGCAGTATTTT. This sequence encodes CASSFDGGTDTQYF.

This clonotype appeared a few times. This sequence joins TRBV7-8 and TRBJ2-7; D is uncertain. Trimming took 5 bases from V and 0 from J, leaving 8 bases between them. This CDR3 has 13 amino acids. Germline V lookup: CDR1 SGHVS, CDR2 FQNEAQ. DNA for the CDR3: TGTGCCAGCAGCGCCCCCCCCTCCTACGAGCAGTACTTC. Amino acid sequence: CASSAPPSYEQYF.

The gene calls are TRBV7-2 and TRBJ2-6; D gene unclear. This CDR3 region has 19 residues. Germline V gene sequence: CDR1 SGHTA, CDR2 FQGNSA. V gave up 0 bases and J gave up 4 bases, with 19 bases separating them. The CDR3 sequence: CASSLAPFIGPSGANVLTF. The CDR3 DNA reads TGTGCCAGCAGCTTAGCCCCCTTCATCGGACCATCCGGGGCCAACGTCCTGACTTTC.

This clonotype was detected ten times or more. This sequence joins TRBV4-3 and TRBJ2-1; 7 bases agree with TRBD2. CDR1 and CDR2 from the germline V gene are LGHNA and YSLEER. This CDR3 has 15 residues. V lost 6 bases, J lost 0 bases, and 5 bases stayed unmatched. CDR3 coding DNA: TGCGCCAGCAGTTCAAGCGGGACCTCCTACAATGAGCAGTTCTTC. It is translated as CASSSSGTSYNEQFF.

This clonotype was detected ten times or more. The rearrangement joins TRBV7-9 to TRBJ2-1; 8 bases are shared with TRBD2. The CDR3 is made up of 15 amino acids. The V segment lost 3 bases and the J segment 4 bases; nucleotides outside the gene matches: 5. CDR1 and CDR2 from the germline V gene are SEHNR and FQNEAQ (reference sequence). CDR3 loop: CASSFPTGGYNEQFF. The CDR3 bases are TGTGCCAGCAGCTTCCCGACGGGAGGGTACAATGAGCAGTTCTTC.

The table lists this clonotype with a few counts. The chain uses TRBV6-5 and TRBJ2-5, with 7 bases aligning to TRBD2. Trimming took 0 bases from V and 1 from J; bases not matched to a gene: 2. This CDR3 comprises 15 residues. The germline CDR1 and CDR2 sequences are MNHEY and SVGAGI. CDR3 coding DNA: TGTGCCAGCAGTTACTCAGCGGGGCCCCAAGAGACCCAGTACTTC. It codes for CASSYSAGPQETQYF.

This clonotype was counted many times. J is TRBJ1-2 and V is TRBV7-6; D not resolved. V was clipped by 8 bases and J by 6 bases, with 16 bases between them. Germline V gene sequence: CDR1 SGHVS, CDR2 FNYEAQ. The length of the CDR3 is 13 residues. The CDR3 DNA sequence: TGTGCCAGCCGACCGGCTGGGTCGGATGGCTACACCTTC. This codes for CASRPAGSDGYTF.

This clonotype was seen ten or more times. The genes are TRBV11-1 and TRBJ2-1, with D unclear. CDR1 is SGHAT, CDR2 FQDESV, per germline (reference sequence). V was trimmed by 9 bases and J by 0 bases, leaving 12 bases between them. This CDR3 contains 14 residues. The CDR3 region has the DNA TGTGCCAGTACCTCGGGCAGCTCCTACAATGAGCAGTTCTTC. This translates into CASTSGSSYNEQFF.

This clonotype was detected ten times or more. This rearrangement joins TRBV12-3 or TRBV12-4 to TRBJ2-3; D gene uncertain. The CDR3 extends over 15 amino acids. V was clipped by 4 bases and J by 0 bases, with 11 bases between them. CDR3 nucleotide sequence: TGTGCCAGCAGTTCTGAAACTACTAGCACAGATACGCAGTATTTT. It codes for CASSSETTSTDTQYF.

This clonotype was counted ten times or more. The chain uses TRBV20-1 and TRBJ1-2; 8 nucleotides line up with TRBD1. Germline V gene lookup returns CDR1 DFQATT and CDR2 SNEGSKA (reference sequence). The CDR3 covers 13 residues. V lost 6 bases to trimming and J lost 4 bases; unmatched junction nucleotides: 7. The CDR3 spells CSAIPGGIYGYTF. The CDR3 DNA is TGCAGTGCAATCCCAGGGGGCATCTATGGCTACACCTTC.

This clonotype has ten or more counts. The V gene is TRBV15, the J gene TRBJ2-5; D not resolved. The germline gives CDR1 LNHNV, CDR2 YYDKDF (reference sequence). The CDR3 consists of 17 residues. V was shortened by 5 bases and J by 1 base, with 20 bases between the two germline ends. CDR3 loop: CATSASWRNRLQETQYF. The CDR3 DNA sequence: TGTGCCACCAGCGCCAGTTGGCGTAACAGACTCCAAGAGACCCAGTACTTC.

This clonotype was seen more than once but under ten times. The chain recombines TRBV25-1 with TRBJ1-2, with a tentative D call TRBD1 (5 bases). The CDR3 consists of 15 residues. V shed 0 bases and J shed 4 bases, with 12 bases lying between them. Germline CDR1 reads MGHDK; CDR2 reads SYGVNS. The chain's CDR3 is CASSEYFQGSYGYTF. The DNA of the CDR3 is TGTGCCAGCAGTGAATATTTCCAGGGTTCCTATGGCTACACCTTC.

Remarks on this clonotype: A much larger clone sits a single nucleotide away, making a read error possible. This chain connects TRBV5-1 to TRBJ2-3; D remains unclear. This CDR3 has 14 residues. Germline CDR1 is SGHRS and CDR2 is YFSETQ. The germline V and J ends were trimmed by 4 bases and 7 bases, with 16 bases remaining between them. The CDR3 is CASSATPGTNTQYF. In DNA form, the CDR3 reads TGCGCCAGCAGCGCGACCCCCGGAACAAATACGCAGTATTTT.